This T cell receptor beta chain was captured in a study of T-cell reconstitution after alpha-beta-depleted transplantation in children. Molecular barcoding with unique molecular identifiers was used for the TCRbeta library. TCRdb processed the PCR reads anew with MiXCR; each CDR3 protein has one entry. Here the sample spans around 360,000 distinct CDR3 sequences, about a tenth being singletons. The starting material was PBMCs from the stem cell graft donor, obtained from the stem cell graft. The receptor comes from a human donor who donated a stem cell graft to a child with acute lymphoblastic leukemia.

The CDR3 DNA is TGTGCCAGCAGCTTTGTAACCGGGGTCGGCTACACCTTC. Its protein is CASSFVTGVGYTF. The V and J genes are TRBV5-5 and TRBJ1-2; D gene uncertain. Germline V gene sequence: CDR1 SGHKS, CDR2 YYEKEE (reference sequence). Trimming shortened V by 2 bases and J by 8 bases, and 13 bases separated the two germline ends. CDR3 length: 13 amino acids.